The TCR beta chain under discussion was sequenced for a study of cytomegalovirus exposure and HLA in healthy donors (dated by TCRdb to about 2017). With respect to the entire study: According to an earlier analysis of around 600 of the donors, about 179 million T cells yielded 120 million or so unique TCR beta sequences and around 280 Gb of sequence data. Approximately 300 gigabases of sequencing data and 70 million to 95 million unique TCR sequences made up an early release that covered roughly 670 HLA-typed donors. Of the approximately 400 genotyped donors, roughly 85% fell in the genetic ancestry cluster associated with self-reported Caucasian donors. The aim of the study was to test whether cataloging public T cell receptors could identify signatures of past pathogen exposure. The study used immunosequencing to profile the T cell repertoires of about 670 subjects and linked those repertoires to cytomegalovirus serostatus. Besides the first cohort of 500 to 700 subjects, a separate validation cohort made up of 120 different subjects was used. High-throughput TCR immunosequencing, statistical association of individual TCRs with disease status, and machine learning were combined to predict cytomegalovirus infection status. In a later analysis, previously published TCR beta repertoires from 670 or so donors were re-analyzed and high-resolution HLA genotyping was added so that TCR occurrence patterns could be studied. In the later analysis, no new phenotypic data were used to find candidate immune exposures; instead, reliance was placed on TCR beta sequences and their occurrence across donors. In an earlier analysis of a few hundred of the donors, high-throughput TCR beta sequencing was used to judge whether each TCR beta V gene segment behaved as functional or pseudogenic. Donor age, sex, ethnicity and CMV serostatus were compiled together with the repertoire data. A later genetic analysis used genome-wide SNP genotypes for about 55% of the 666 donors, treating that subset as a discovery cohort. All discovery cohort repertoires had been generated using a single sequencing platform. HLA typing covered class I and class II loci at four-digit resolution. Typing coverage varied by locus: roughly 620-640 donors for A, B, C, DRB1 and DQB1; roughly 500 for DQA1; about 590 for DPA1; some 470 for DPB1. Several DR-DQ haplotypes were handled as single units for association and clustering because linkage in the cohort was strong. Among 398 genotyped donors of the cohort, an average of approximately 250,000 unique TCR beta nucleotide sequences were sequenced per donor, roughly 18% of them non-productive. The research as a whole found: In a later analysis, the rate of TCR association differed among HLA loci, with DRB1 alleles having the most associated TCRs and HLA-C alleles having the fewest. A further reported finding was that TCR beta sequences accurately predicted the HLA-A and HLA-B alleles for most subjects in the first cohort. Most TCR sequences were observed very rarely across donors, whereas some public TCRs were present in many individuals. Presence/absence analyses assumed roughly uniform sequencing depth across donors, an assumption that may not hold. In an earlier analysis of around 600 of the donors, most TCR beta V segments were observed in productive rearrangements about 87% or about 30% of the time, broadly matching IMGT annotations. In a later analysis, several top co-occurrence clusters were reported to appear linked to parvovirus B19, influenza, CMV and Epstein-Barr virus. In vitro tests confirmed that a few of the cytomegalovirus-associated TCR beta chains recognize cytomegalovirus antigens. A cluster of highly shared sequence variants was judged likely to be a technical artifact of the sequencing pipeline. Linkage disequilibrium might explain the correlated functional status among segregating V segments, but an unknown experimental factor could not be excluded. The 87-base-pair reads could not distinguish some IMGT-functional V segments, including TRBV6-2 and TRBV6-3, so those segments were excluded. The study listed 150 to 200 TCR beta chains as associated with cytomegalovirus. In a later genetic analysis, fewer N-insertions in productive TCRs were reported among donors in an Asian-associated ancestry cluster than the roughly 640-donor mean. In a later analysis, some 18,000 TCR beta sequences were associated with specific HLA alleles at a false discovery rate of 0.05. It was suggested by the authors that the approach could potentially be generalized to other disease states and immunological phenotypes. Only TCR beta chains were sequenced in this cohort, and the absence of alpha or paired-chain data limited detectable features. Cytomegalovirus status was reported to be diagnosed by the classifier with high specificity and sensitivity in both the original and validation cohorts. Because counts were too low, 15 to 20 rarely observed V segments, including chromosome 9 orphons, were excluded from the earlier analysis of fewer than 650 of the donors. HLA typing was unavailable for some donors at each locus, so association tests used only the typed subset. Strong co-occurrence of HLA alleles, especially DR and DQ, made assigning TCR associations to individual alleles difficult. For the cohort, immune exposure information was limited to CMV serostatus. In a later analysis, HLA-associated TCR beta chains showed more clonal expansion and lower generation probabilities than non-associated chains that were equally common. An association between a missense DCLRE1C variant and V-gene and J-gene trimming of TCR beta chains was found in a later genetic analysis and replicated in an independent cohort. Most CMV-associated TCR beta chains appeared to be HLA-restricted in a later analysis, and the HLA associations seemed to be driven largely by CMV exposure.

Via the germline V gene (reference sequence), CDR1 is MNHEY and CDR2 SMNVEV. Inclusive of the bounding cysteine and phenylalanine, the CDR3 is 15 residues long. Only the CDR3 DNA is retained, 45 bases long and in frame from the first base. The V end gives up 6 bases and the J end 6 bases, leaving 11 bases in the junction not matched to a gene. The library was generated by the immunoSEQ multiplex PCR assay. For the multiplex PCR, a mixture combining 60 forward primers for TCR Vbeta segments and 13 reverse primers for TCR Jbeta segments was used. The CDR3 region of rearranged TCR beta genes was amplified from genomic DNA by a multiplex PCR assay. Amplified TCR beta libraries were sequenced as 87-base-pair reads on the Illumina HiSeq System. The authors processed their data as follows. A later analysis tallied 75 million to 85 million unique TCR beta chains across the 666 repertoires, and approximately 9.9 million of those chains were shared by two or more donors. A nearest-neighbor algorithm error-corrected the raw reads and collapsed the reads into unique sequences, merging closely related sequences to remove PCR and sequencing errors. Alignment of CDR3 sequences to IMGT reference sequences was used to assign V, D and J gene segments. For a sequence to be retained, a match of at least six nucleotides was required to both a V gene segment and a J gene segment. Rearrangements were called productive when the CDR3 lacked stop codons and stayed in frame with V and J; all others were non-productive. Following IMGT convention, CDR3 was defined as the stretch from the second conserved V-encoded cysteine up to the conserved J-encoded phenylalanine. The earlier analysis of a few hundred of the donors excluded any sequence lacking an unambiguous match to a single V gene segment. In an earlier analysis of around 600 of the donors, V segments were called functional above 56.7% productive rearrangements and were called segregating when the between-donor standard deviation exceeded 5%. A statistical classification framework was built to diagnose cytomegalovirus status from the catalog of TCR beta chain sequences. A later analysis assigned V and J genes by comparing TCR nucleotide sequences with IMGT/GENE-DB human TR gene sequences. The TCRdist pipeline was used in a later analysis to assign CDR3 sequences and most-parsimonious VDJ recombination scenarios. In a later analysis, every TCR beta chain was defined by the combination of its CDR3 amino acid sequence and its V-gene family, and reads without a unique V-gene family were dropped. In a later analysis, nearly 600 highly shared, low-generation-probability nucleotide sequences were removed to address suspected cross-contamination and a sequencing artifact. In a later analysis, a clonal expansion index was calculated for each public chain from normalized within-repertoire ranks of inferred template counts. In a later analysis, generation probabilities were computed using a VDJ recombination model fitted to out-of-frame rearrangements, and the results were checked against IGoR. In a later analysis, TCR-TCR, TCR-HLA and TCR-CMV co-occurrence was scored with hypergeometric tests, and a repertoire-size bias correction was applied to TCR pairs. To estimate false discovery rates, a later analysis permuted the HLA or CMV assignments 20 times. In a later analysis, co-occurring TCRs were grouped with DBSCAN, and TCRdist sequence similarity was added when clustering was performed within HLA-allele-positive subsets. For co-occurrence clustering, repertoires with fewer than 30,000 or more than 120,000 public chains were excluded, along with a handful of repertoires with anomalous nucleotide sharing. TCRdb carries this immuneACCESS record with in-frame sequences only. Its versions omit some clonotypes, under half of them owing to an unresolved V gene in the studies checked, with the rest unexplained. Clone size and the V and J calls come from that table; the DNA yielded D and trimming. The table held for this sample gives 30,000 to 35,000 clones. The ten top clones hold more than 3% of the sample.

The cohort consisted of 666 healthy bone marrow donors. At the time of sampling, all cohort members were nominally healthy, though unrecorded immune exposures were likely present. The donor was CMV seropositive and was included in the group of some 290 seropositive cohort members. Each donor provided a peripheral blood sample, and peripheral blood mononuclear cells were used for TCR beta sequencing. The Qiagen DNeasy Blood Extraction Kit was used to extract genomic DNA from the blood cell samples. As to this clone: This clone's antigen is unknown.

Material for sequencing was PBMCs. The sequence was collected from a middle-aged woman in good health and CMV-seropositive. The sequence joins TRBV27 to TRBJ2-3; TRBD1 lines up with 8 middle nucleotides. Read as DNA, the sequence is TGTGCCAGCAGCCCCGGGGACAGGCTGTGGGATACGCAGTATTTT. The resulting protein is CASSPGDRLWDTQYF.